This note documents a single TCR beta chain sequence. Its cognate antigen is unknown. These data originate in a study of lymphopenia after photon versus proton radiotherapy. The data were produced by immunoSEQ multiplex PCR, yet TCRdb's version contains in-frame clones alone and is incomplete. This sample has approximately 35,000 clones, with about 90% found just once. Study-level points and caveats: Post-nadir diversity loss with photons came from oligoclonal expansion, particularly CD8+ Temra cells. Proton therapy kept repertoires fairly stable, unlike photons, which gained effector/memory cells. Survival link was tested only in deceased patients; proton benefit remains a possibility.

V shed 6 bases and J 0 bases; nucleotides not matched to a gene: 6. CDR3 length: 17 residues. Germline-derived CDR1 and CDR2 are SGHNT and YYREEE (reference sequence). This specimen was peripheral blood, taken from a patient treated with photon-based radiotherapy. The sequence was collected from a woman between 45 and 65 years old with pancreatic cancer. The chain links TRBV5-4 to TRBJ2-6; 10 bases map to TRBD1. This CDR3 is CASKTGGGPSGANVLTF. For the CDR3, the DNA is TGTGCCAGCAAGACAGGGGGCGGACCCTCTGGGGCCAACGTCCTGACTTTC.